This T cell receptor beta chain was recorded in a study of T cell changes during pregnancy in multiple sclerosis. This CDR3 region has 14 residues. Germline loops: CDR1 SGDLS, CDR2 YYNGEE. Trimming took 0 bases from V and 1 from J, leaving 8 bases between them. Repertoires were generated with immunoSEQ multiplex PCR, while TCRdb's copy carries only in-frame clones and drops some. The table records tens of thousands of clones, roughly nine tenths of them present only once. This TCR was sampled from a female donor in good health, enrolled as a control in a pregnancy study. This sequence joins TRBV9 and TRBJ2-7; maybe TRBD2 (5 bases). Sequenced material: peripheral blood, taken in the third trimester of pregnancy. CDR3 in amino acids: CASSVGPGSYEQYF. CDR3 DNA sequence: TGTGCCAGCAGCGTAGGTCCGGGGTCCTACGAGCAGTACTTC.